This TCR beta chain was observed in a study of CD8 T cells in Susac syndrome. RNA, at roughly 0.5 to 1 ug, was reverse transcribed with random hexamers. In TCRdb, the immunoSEQ multiplex PCR reads were re-called with MiXCR into one record per CDR3 protein. The sample has 120,000 or so distinct CDR3 sequences; 90% to 95% are singletons. The CDR3 length is 15 residues. Unmatched junction bases numbered 5, after V lost 4 bases and J lost 2 bases. Germline lookup yields CDR1 MGHRA and CDR2 YSYEKL. CD8+ and CD4+ T cells taken from blood had their TCR beta sequenced. Sequencing input: CD4+ T cells from PBMCs. The gene calls are TRBV4-1 and TRBJ2-1; 7 nucleotides line up with TRBD2. The receptor was isolated from a human donor in good health. CDR3 in amino acids: CASSRERGAYNEQFF. In DNA, the CDR3 is TGCGCCAGCAGCCGGGAGCGGGGCGCCTACAATGAGCAGTTCTTC.